This is a list of T cell receptor beta chains from one sample in a study of blood T cell repertoires in COVID-19. Measured with immunoSEQ multiplex PCR; TCRdb has only the in-frame clones, and not every one. Of roughly 100,000 clones in the sample, 70% to 90% are singletons; the top ten hold 3%. Input material: peripheral blood. The source of these receptors is a man aged 50 or older with active or convalescent COVID-19. CDR3s include the opening cysteine and the closing phenylalanine or tryptophan. D genes are given only for firm matches. Expanded clones are given a class, and other clones once, few, many or no size at all.

TRBJ2-1	-	TRBV4-1	-	TGCGCCAGCAGCCGAACCCTCGTGCGGGGGCCGGACTACAATGAGCAGTTCTTC	CASSRTLVRGPDYNEQFF
TRBJ1-6	-	TRBV12-3/TRBV12-4	-	TGTGCCAGCAAACAAGAGGCGGCACCCCTCCACTTT	CASKQEAAPLHF
TRBJ2-2	TRBD1	TRBV10-3	-	TGTGCCATCAGGGGACAGGGGACCGGGGAGCTGTTTTTT	CAIRGQGTGELFF
TRBJ1-1	TRBD1	TRBV28	-	TGTGCCAGCAGTTTTGGACAGGGATCCACTGAAGCTTTCTTT	CASSFGQGSTEAFF
TRBJ2-1	-	TRBV3-1/TRBV3-2	-	TGTGCCAGCAGCCACGGAGTGAACAATGAGCAGTTCTTC	CASSHGVNNEQFF
TRBJ2-5	TRBD1	TRBV19	-	TGTGCCAGTAGCCGAACAGGGGAAGTAAGTGAGACCCAGTACTTC	CASSRTGEVSETQYF
TRBJ2-6	TRBD1	TRBV6-2/TRBV6-3	-	TGTGCCAGCAGTTTCGAACCGGGACAGGGCTCTGGGGCCAACGTCCTGACTTTC	CASSFEPGQGSGANVLTF
TRBJ2-3	TRBD2	TRBV7-9	-	TGTGCCAGCAGGTCTAGCGGGGGGGCTAGCACAGATACGCAGTATTTT	CASRSSGGASTDTQYF
TRBJ1-4	TRBD1	TRBV10-3	-	TGTGCCATCAGTGGGACAGGGGATTGGGAAAAACTGTTTTTT	CAISGTGDWEKLFF
TRBJ2-7	TRBD1	TRBV25-1	-	TGTGCCAGCAGTAGCCCAATCGGGACAGGGGGGTACGAGCAGTACTTC	CASSSPIGTGGYEQYF
TRBJ2-3	TRBD2	TRBV5-1	-	TGCGCCAGCAGTCTAGGGACTAGCGGGGGCCTCTCTAGCACAGATACGCAGTATTTT	CASSLGTSGGLSSTDTQYF
TRBJ1-2	TRBD1	TRBV10-3	-	TGTGCCACCTCGACAGGGGAGAACTATGGCTACACCTTC	CATSTGENYGYTF
TRBJ2-1	TRBD1	TRBV7-2	-	TGTGCCAGCAGCTTCCGGACAGGGAGCTCCTACAATGAGCAGTTCTTC	CASSFRTGSSYNEQFF
TRBJ2-3	TRBD1	TRBV11-3	-	TGTGCCAGCAGCTTAGAAGGGACAGCACCAGGGGATACGCAGTATTTT	CASSLEGTAPGDTQYF
TRBJ1-2	-	TRBV19	-	TGTGCCAGTAGCGTTCAGAAGGGGAACTATGGCTACACCTTC	CASSVQKGNYGYTF
TRBJ2-5	TRBD1	TRBV15	-	TGTGCCACCAGCAGGGGAGTTGACAGGGGGCGCGGGGAGACCCAGTACTTC	CATSRGVDRGRGETQYF
TRBJ2-2	-	TRBV5-1	-	TGCGCCAGCAGCTTAGGCGGCCCCCTGGAGGAGCTGTTTTTT	CASSLGGPLEELFF
TRBJ1-6	-	TRBV6-5	-	TGTGCCAGCAGCCTCACAGACAGGTGGAATTCACCCCTCCACTTT	CASSLTDRWNSPLHF
TRBJ2-5	-	TRBV18	few	TGTGCCAGCTCAGCCACACAGCAAGAGACCCAGTACTTC	CASSATQQETQYF
TRBJ2-6	TRBD1	TRBV5-4	-	TGTGCCAGCAGCTTGGGACAGGGGGGTGCTGGGGCCAACGTCCTGACTTTC	CASSLGQGGAGANVLTF
TRBJ1-1	TRBD1	TRBV5-8	-	TGTGCCAGCAGCTTGGCCGGACAGGGGGTCTTGAACACTGAAGCTTTCTTT	CASSLAGQGVLNTEAFF
TRBJ2-7	TRBD1	TRBV4-3	-	TGCGCCAGCAGCCAAGGTCACAGGGGGTCCTACGAGCAGTACTTC	CASSQGHRGSYEQYF
TRBJ1-3	-	TRBV7-7	-	TGTGCCAGCAGCTTAGACTTCGGAAACACCATATATTTT	CASSLDFGNTIYF
TRBJ1-1	TRBD1	TRBV6-5	-	TGTGCCAGCTCAGGGGGGCAGAACACTGAAGCTTTCTTT	CASSGGQNTEAFF
TRBJ1-5	TRBD1	TRBV5-4	-	TGTGCCAGCAGCAGAGGGACAGCGGGGGATCAGCCCCAGCATTTT	CASSRGTAGDQPQHF
TRBJ1-4	TRBD1	TRBV6-6	once	TGTGCCAGCAGCCTCCCGGACAGGGGTGATGAAAAACTGTTTTTT	CASSLPDRGDEKLFF
TRBJ2-1	TRBD2	TRBV12-3/TRBV12-4	-	TGTGCCAGCAGTTCGGGGGGCTACAATGAGCAGTTCTTC	CASSSGGYNEQFF
TRBJ1-6	-	TRBV27	-	TGTGCCAGCAGTTTTTGGGACACGAATTCACCCCTCCACTTT	CASSFWDTNSPLHF
TRBJ2-1	TRBD1	TRBV11-2	once	TGTGCCAGCAGCTTAGAACCCTGGGGACAGGGATCCTACAATGAGCAGTTCTTC	CASSLEPWGQGSYNEQFF
TRBJ2-1	-	TRBV5-1	-	TGCGCCAGCAGCTTGGCCGACTACTACAATGAGCAGTTCTTC	CASSLADYYNEQFF
TRBJ2-5	TRBD2	TRBV27	-	TGTGCCAGCAGGTTTACGTTCTCGAGCGGGGGGGCTCGGGAGACCCAGTACTTC	CASRFTFSSGGARETQYF